Listed here is a single TCR beta chain. Its target is unknown. This record belongs to a study of blood T cells in healthy people across ages. Study results and caveats: Fewer expanded clones and more diversity marked long-lived versus aged donors. The unsorted PBMCs prevented any conclusive comparison of naive versus antigen-experienced cells.

Germline values: CDR1 MNHEY, CDR2 SMNVEV (reference sequence). This CDR3 spans 15 amino acids. Deletions cut 1 base from V and 7 bases from J, with 16 bases between. With a J-beta primer mix and a sample-barcoded 5' primer, a second PCR ran 7 to 11 cycles. Every sample gave at least 2.5 million paired-end reads containing CDR3. Via MiXCR, TCRdb re-called the 5' RACE reads, giving one row per CDR3 protein. In the table there are roughly 680,000 distinct CDR3 sequences, under 65% of which are singletons. Sequenced: blood. The chain is built from TRBV27 and TRBJ1-1; TRBD1 is a possible D gene (5 bases). The receptor's source is a woman older than 75 in good health. The CDR3 DNA follows: TGTGCCAGCAGTTTATGGGTGGGGGGGGGAGGTGAAGCTTTCTTT. Residues: CASSLWVGGGGEAFF.